This entry concerns a single T cell receptor beta chain. As originally analysed: The authors estimated nucleated cell counts from reference gene primer amplification. Here immunoSEQ multiplex PCR was the method, and the copy in TCRdb shows in-frame clones only, minus some. V and J calls and clone size are copied from that table; D and trimming were computed from the DNA. The table records 250,000 to 300,000 clones, 84% of them present only once. This sample is drawn from a study of blood T cell repertoires in COVID-19. Study background: The samples span acute and convalescent COVID-19 from the United States, Italy and Spain.

The CDR3 spans 15 residues. The germline gives CDR1 ENHRY, CDR2 SYGVKD. V gave up 3 bases and J gave up 7 bases; unmatched junction bases: 9. Across roughly 25 US areas, participants ranged in age from about 18 to 90 years. Cohort allocation depended upon clinical history that participants reported. J is TRBJ2-1 and V is TRBV10-3, with 7 bases fitting TRBD2. Input material: PBMCs or T cells enriched from blood (not recorded which). This clonotype was obtained from a man in his thirties or forties with acute COVID-19. The CDR3: CAISDRAGEVNEQFF. As DNA, the CDR3 is TGTGCCATCAGTGATAGGGCGGGAGAGGTAAATGAGCAGTTCTTC.